This T cell receptor (beta chain) was observed in a study of T-cell memory formation after mild COVID-19. TCRdb recomputed calls from the 5' RACE reads with MiXCR, one row per CDR3 protein. Altogether about 310,000 distinct CDR3 sequences are present, less than 20% being singletons, with the ten largest covering approximately 23%. This clonotype was seen more than once but under ten times. V was clipped by 0 bases and J by 3 bases; unmatched bases: 2. CDR3 length equals 14 residues. Germline V gene lookup returns CDR1 DFQATT and CDR2 SNEGSKA (reference sequence). This clonotype originated in a man aged 18 to 35 who had mild COVID-19 (a few samples of this study predate the infection). Cell type and time point are not known. The rearrangement joins TRBV20-1 to TRBJ2-3; 8 nucleotides align to TRBD1. The sequencing sample was made of PBMCs or a T cell subset sorted from them (not recorded which). The CDR3 region is CSARETGETDTQYF. DNA for the CDR3: TGCAGTGCTAGAGAGACAGGGGAAACAGATACGCAGTATTTT.